These T cell receptor beta chains were read from a single sample in a study of blood T cell repertoires in COVID-19. The protocol was immunoSEQ multiplex PCR, while the TCRdb copy is restricted to in-frame clones and leaves out a portion. The data show hundreds of thousands of clones, approximately 85% seen once. Sequencing was carried out using peripheral blood. The receptors derive from a man aged 45-65 years with active or convalescent COVID-19. Each CDR3 is given with its conserved first and last residue. Each record gives: V gene, J gene, CDR3 protein.

>TRBV7-3|TRBJ2-2
CASSAGTGGGVPGELFF
>TRBV20-1|TRBJ1-1
CSVTQGTEAFF
>TRBV9|TRBJ1-2
CASSVAGGAYDGYTF
>TRBV13|TRBJ2-4
CASSLRGQDGAKNIQYF
>TRBV3-1/TRBV3-2|TRBJ1-2
CASSRGTGGGYTF
>TRBV7-3|TRBJ2-5
CASSLTQGAQETQYF
>TRBV30|TRBJ1-3
CAWTLSPGNTIYF
>TRBV30|TRBJ1-4
CAWSVALNEKLFF
>TRBV11-2|TRBJ1-6
CASGGASNSPLHF
>TRBV5-4|TRBJ2-5
CASSSVSGTGQMAQYF
>TRBV19|TRBJ2-5
CAISRTSGSGETQYF
>TRBV7-6|TRBJ2-2
CASSSDSPPGLGTGELFF
>TRBV11-3|TRBJ2-2
CASSLTSGRGAGELFF
>TRBV4-2|TRBJ2-3
CASSLSGGGTDTQYF
>TRBV5-1|TRBJ2-6
CASSPDAGRGANVLTF
>TRBV29-1|TRBJ2-3
CSVLVAIGVSDTQYF
>TRBV2|TRBJ2-2
CASSVGLAGGGELFF
>TRBV18|TRBJ1-1
CASSAVNTEAFF
>TRBV18|TRBJ1-1
CASSADRVNTEAFF
>TRBV7-2|TRBJ2-2
CASSQDRVNTGELFF
>TRBV5-6|TRBJ1-4
CASSLGAGYAEKLFF
>TRBV6-4|TRBJ1-5
CASSDESGGPQHF
>TRBV12-3/TRBV12-4|TRBJ1-2
CASNTGGGGYTF
>TRBV28|TRBJ2-7
CASYPTPGTGGTYEQYF
>TRBV3-1/TRBV3-2|TRBJ2-1
CASSPGLLPDNEQFF
>TRBV5-1|TRBJ1-2
CASSLEEGGGYTF
>TRBV28|TRBJ1-1
CASGSGGDTEAFF
>TRBV28|TRBJ1-1
CASSPGQGFPTEAFF
>TRBV7-2|TRBJ1-1
CASSRDRWDTEAFF
>TRBV7-9|TRBJ1-2
CASSLARDYGYTF
>TRBV5-1|TRBJ1-4
CASSFENSEKLFF
>TRBV10-1|TRBJ2-2
CASSESSAQGTGELFF
>TRBV6-5|TRBJ1-6
CASSYEQRARSPLHF
>TRBV7-9|TRBJ2-1
CASSLGNPGLLPNEQFF
>TRBV9|TRBJ2-7
CASSPGQGFGTYEQYF
>TRBV7-9|TRBJ2-2
CASTNDRANTGELFF
>TRBV3-1/TRBV3-2|TRBJ1-4
CASSQNPSQGSEKLFF
>TRBV18|TRBJ2-7
CASAGQGAISYEQYF
>TRBV4-3|TRBJ2-4
CASSQVGTGNIQYF
>TRBV7-9|TRBJ1-4
CASSLDRGREKLFF
>TRBV19|TRBJ1-5
CATTPSGGLSNQPQHF
>TRBV6-8|TRBJ2-3
CASSYSPDRGNTDTQYF
>TRBV12-3/TRBV12-4|TRBJ2-7
CASSFSGRAEQYF
>TRBV15|TRBJ1-6
CATSRAQGNSPLHF
>TRBV4-1|TRBJ2-7
CASSQERDYEQYF
>TRBV19|TRBJ1-2
CASSTRTGSGYGYTF